This T cell receptor beta chain was captured by sequencing in a study of cytomegalovirus exposure and HLA in healthy donors. Sequencing used immunoSEQ multiplex PCR; TCRdb keeps in-frame clones, though not all of them. The table includes 200,000 or so clones, less than 90% detected once. Only a few counts were recorded for this clone. Antigen unknown. Study-wide findings and caveats: Within the 120 validation repertoires, first-cohort TCR clusters tended to co-occur, according to a later analysis.

Germline loops: CDR1 MNHNS, CDR2 SASEGT. V lost 1 base and J 4 bases, leaving 4 bases between the germline ends. This CDR3 contains 12 residues. The gene calls are TRBV6-1 and TRBJ1-2, with D unresolved. The TCR originated in a woman aged 18-29 years in good health and CMV-seronegative. The specimen sequenced was PBMCs. CDR3 sequence (DNA): TGTGCCAGCAGTGAAGTGCGCTATGGCTACACCTTC. Translation: CASSEVRYGYTF.